This T cell receptor (beta chain) was captured in a study of read filtering for tumor transcriptome and immune sequencing. From roughly 390 ng of RNA, a library with molecular barcoded alpha/delta and beta/gamma adaptors was made. From the reads, TCRdb called clonotypes with MiXCR, one entry per CDR3 protein. The sample lists 35,000 to 40,000 distinct CDR3 sequences; roughly an eighth were seen once. CDR3 length equals 13 residues. Germline loops: CDR1 MDHEN, CDR2 SYDVKM. Trimming pared 6 bases from V and 5 bases from J, leaving 14 bases between. This clonotype was counted ten times or more. The sequencing sample was made of a population of CD138-negative cells sorted from bone marrow. The clonotype comes from a donor aged 40 or older with multiple myeloma. The V gene is TRBV28, the J gene TRBJ2-7; D may be TRBD1 (6 bases). The CDR3 here is CASRTGNPHEQYF. DNA for the CDR3: TGTGCCAGCAGAACAGGGAACCCCCACGAGCAGTACTTC.